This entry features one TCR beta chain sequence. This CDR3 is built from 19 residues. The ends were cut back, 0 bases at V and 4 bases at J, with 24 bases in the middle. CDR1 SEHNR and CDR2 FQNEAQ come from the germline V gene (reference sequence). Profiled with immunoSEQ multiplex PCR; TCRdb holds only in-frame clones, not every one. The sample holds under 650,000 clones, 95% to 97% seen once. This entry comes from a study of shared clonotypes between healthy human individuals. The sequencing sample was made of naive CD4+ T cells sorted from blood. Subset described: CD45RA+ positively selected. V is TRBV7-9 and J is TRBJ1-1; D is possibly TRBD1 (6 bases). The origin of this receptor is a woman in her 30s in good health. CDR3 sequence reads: CASSLAQSPRGLGSTEAFF. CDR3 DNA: TGTGCCAGCAGCTTAGCCCAAAGCCCCCGGGGGCTAGGGAGCACTGAAGCTTTCTTT.